The text below deals with one T cell receptor beta chain. TCRdb passed the 5' RACE reads through MiXCR, listing each CDR3 protein once. The sample lists roughly 70,000 distinct CDR3 sequences; roughly 18% were seen once. The data derive from a study of early T cells in non-severe SARS-CoV-2 infection. Overall study context: It was bulk RNA from unsorted whole blood that was sequenced, and the chains were unpaired.

This CDR3 spans 15 amino acids. The ends lost 7 bases at V and 9 bases at J; junction bases unmatched: 14. Germline V gene sequence: CDR1 SGHVS, CDR2 FQNEAQ. This chain joins TRBV7-8 and TRBJ2-5; the match to TRBD2 covers 10 bases. The TCR originated in an adult who was a healthcare worker with PCR-confirmed SARS-CoV-2 infection or an uninfected control (not recorded which). Material: whole blood, obtained at baseline. CDR3 coding DNA: TGTGCCAGCATCCCCGGGTCCCAGCGGGGGGGCCCCCAGTACTTC. Translating gives CASIPGSQRGGPQYF. Supplemented by reference TRBV7-8 and TRBJ2-5, the full variable domain reads GAGVSQSPRYKVAKRGQDVALRCDPISGHVSLFWYQQALGQGPEFLTYFQNEAQLDKSGLPSDRFFAERPEGSVSTLKIQRTQQEDSAVYLCASIPGSQRGGPQYFGPGTRLLVL.